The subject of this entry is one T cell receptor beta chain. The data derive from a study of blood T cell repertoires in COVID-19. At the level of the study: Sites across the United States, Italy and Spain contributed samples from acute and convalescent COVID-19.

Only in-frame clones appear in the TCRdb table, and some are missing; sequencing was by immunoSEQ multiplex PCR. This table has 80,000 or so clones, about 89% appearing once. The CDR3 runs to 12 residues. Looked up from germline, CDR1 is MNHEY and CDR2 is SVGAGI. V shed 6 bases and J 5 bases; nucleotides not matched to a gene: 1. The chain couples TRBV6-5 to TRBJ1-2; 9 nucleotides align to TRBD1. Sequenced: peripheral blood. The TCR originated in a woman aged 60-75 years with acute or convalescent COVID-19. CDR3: CASSDRGYGYTF. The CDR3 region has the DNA TGTGCCAGCAGCGACAGGGGGTATGGCTACACCTTC.